This passage covers 28 T cell receptor beta chains from one sample sequenced in a study of molecular identifiers for immune sequencing clone quantification. TCRdb ran MiXCR on the PCR reads and lists one entry per CDR3 protein. Seen here are about 640,000 distinct CDR3 sequences, just under 20% observed once, and the top ten hold roughly 0.83%. Input material: naive CD8+ T cells from blood, with Jurkat cell RNA spiked in. Subset indicated: FACS-sorted CD8+CD4-CCR7+CD45RA+ naive T cells. The receptors stem from a human donor in good health. Some libraries in this study had Jurkat cell RNA spiked in.

Comments on this clonotype: A read error is possible here, since a much larger clone lies one base away. CDR3: CASIEQGASIAEAFF. The CDR3 region has the DNA TGTGCCAGCATCGAACAGGGAGCGTCGATCGCTGAAGCTTTCTTT. The chain recombines TRBV9 with TRBJ1-1; TRBD1 is a possible D gene (6 bases). Germline lookup yields CDR1 SGDLS and CDR2 YYNGEE. The CDR3 is made up of 15 amino acids. Trimming removed 6 bases from V and 6 bases from J, with 21 bases in between. Full variable domain (remainder filled in from reference TRBV9 and TRBJ1-1): DSGVTQTPKHLITATGQRVTLRCSPRSGDLSVYWYQQSLDQGLQFLIQYYNGEERAKGNILERFSAQQFPDLHSELNLSSLELGDSALYFCASIEQGASIAEAFFGQGTRLTVV.

This clonotype was recorded at least ten times. V usage is TRBV24-1 and J usage is TRBJ2-1; either TRBD1 or TRBD2 may fit D (5 bases each). V lost 9 bases and J lost 12, with 14 bases in between. There are 11 residues in the CDR3. Germline V gene data show CDR1 as KGHDR and CDR2 as SFDVKD. The CDR3 DNA reads TGTGCCACCGCCGGGGCCCAAGGGCAGTTCTTC. Protein sequence: CATAGAQGQFF.

Of note for this clonotype: A much larger clone differs by one base, so this may be a read error. V is TRBV30 and J is TRBJ2-7, with D possibly matching TRBD2 (6 bases). V was trimmed by 2 bases and J by 4 bases, leaving 15 bases between them. Per the germline V gene, CDR1 is GTSNPN and CDR2 is SVGIG (reference sequence). The CDR3 spans 14 residues. CDR3 residues: CAWSPWDWLYEQYF. The CDR3 DNA follows: TGTGCCTGGAGTCCATGGGACTGGCTATACGAGCAGTACTTC. The complete variable domain, with remaining parts taken from reference TRBV30 and TRBJ2-7, reads SQTIHQWPATLVQPVGSPLSLECTVEGTSNPNLYWYRQAAGRGLQLLFYSVGIGQISSEVPQNLSASRPQDRQFILSSKKLLLSDSGFYLCAWSPWDWLYEQYFGPGTRLTVT.

The sample holds a few counts of this clonotype. This chain links TRBV5-5 with TRBJ2-1; tentatively, D is TRBD1 (6 bases). Trimming shortened V by 4 bases and J by 1 base, and 15 bases separated the two germline ends. Germline V gene sequence: CDR1 SGHKS, CDR2 YYEKEE (reference sequence). The CDR3 extends over 16 amino acids. This CDR3 is CASSTQGRGSYNEQFF. The CDR3 nucleotides read TGTGCCAGCAGCACGCAGGGAAGGGGGTCCTACAATGAGCAGTTCTTC.

The table lists this clonotype with a few counts. The genes are TRBV4-1 and TRBJ2-1; 10 bases fit TRBD2. Per germline, CDR1 MGHRA and CDR2 YSYEKL. The CDR3 covers 17 residues. V was pared by 0 bases and J by 8 bases, with 10 bases of the junction left unmatched. Here the CDR3 reads CASSQDLTSGPGHEQFF. CDR3 coding DNA: TGCGCCAGCAGCCAAGATCTGACTAGCGGGCCAGGCCATGAGCAGTTCTTC.

About this clonotype: A much bigger clone sits one base away, suggesting this may be a read error. Because the CDR3 is missing its conserved closing phenylalanine or tryptophan, this is likely a read error. The chain has TRBV4-3 and TRBJ2-2; D uncertain. Germline CDR1 LGHNA, CDR2 YSLEER. This CDR3 spans 15 amino acids. V was pared by 1 base and J by 1 base, with 7 bases between. The CDR3 loop is CASSQGYKNTGELFL. Written as DNA, the CDR3 is TGCGCCAGCAGCCAAGGTTACAAGAACACCGGGGAGCTGTTTCTT.

This clonotype was seen ten or more times. The gene calls are TRBV4-3 and TRBJ1-4; perhaps TRBD1 as D (6 bases). Per germline, CDR1 LGHNA and CDR2 YSLEER. The CDR3 runs to 15 residues. V dropped 0 bases and J dropped 8 bases, with 13 bases sitting between them. As DNA, the CDR3 is TGCGCCAGCAGCCAAGAAAGGGGGAGCGGAGAAAAACTGTTTTTT. It specifies CASSQERGSGEKLFF.

The DNA of the CDR3 is TGTGCCAGCAGCCAAGGCCGTACGCAGGGCCCCAGTGGACCCCAGCATTTT. Encoded protein: CASSQGRTQGPSGPQHF. The rearrangement joins TRBV3-2 to TRBJ1-5. TRBV3-2 is termed a pseudogene. The CDR3 is 17 amino acids.

The chain uses TRBV19 and TRBJ2-1; 10 positions agree with TRBD1. The CDR3 covers 17 residues. Germline CDR1 LNHDA, CDR2 SQIVND (reference sequence). The J segment lost 4 bases and the V segment lost 4 bases, leaving 10 bases of the junction unmatched. This CDR3 is CASSNLRDRGRYNEQFF. DNA of the CDR3: TGTGCCAGTAGTAACTTAAGGGACAGGGGCAGATACAATGAGCAGTTCTTC. Full variable domain (remainder filled in from reference TRBV19 and TRBJ2-1): DGGITQSPKYLFRKEGQNVTLSCEQNLNHDAMYWYRQDPGQGLRLIYYSQIVNDFQKGDIAEGYSVSREKKESFPLTVTSAQKNPTAFYLCASSNLRDRGRYNEQFFGPGTRLTVL.

The V call is TRBV27, the J call TRBJ2-3, with 7 bases identical to TRBD2. The CDR3 covers 17 residues. Germline V gives CDR1 MNHEY, CDR2 SMNVEV (reference sequence). J lost 4 bases, V lost 6 bases, and 16 bases had no gene match. CDR3 sequence: CASSHLLVGGPSDTQYF. CDR3 DNA sequence: TGTGCCAGCAGCCACCTACTAGTGGGAGGGCCTTCAGATACGCAGTATTTT.

This clonotype was seen many times. The chain has TRBV14 and TRBJ2-7; 8 bases line up with TRBD1. With V trimmed by 0 bases and J by 1 base, 2 bases remained unmatched. CDR1 and CDR2 from the germline V gene are SGHDN and FVKESK. CDR3 length: 15 residues. CDR3 region: CASSQETGVSYEQYF. In DNA form, the CDR3 reads TGTGCCAGCAGCCAAGAGACAGGGGTATCCTACGAGCAGTACTTC.

This clonotype came up many times. The chain combines TRBV4-3 with TRBJ2-7; no definite D call. Between the trimmed V and J ends, which lost 0 bases and 4 bases, there was a span of 13 bases. The CDR3 is 15 residues long. Germline V gene lookup returns CDR1 LGHNA and CDR2 YSLEER. In DNA form, the CDR3 reads TGCGCCAGCAGCCAAGATCGGAAGGGTTGGTACGAGCAGTACTTC. Its translation is CASSQDRKGWYEQYF.

In its sample, this clonotype was seen many times. The V and J genes are TRBV3-1 and TRBJ1-6; 8 bases fit TRBD1. V was pared by 3 bases and J by 4 bases, with 8 bases of the junction left unmatched. This CDR3 comprises 17 residues. In germline, CDR1 is LGHDT, CDR2 YNNKEL (reference sequence). CDR3 nucleotide sequence: TGTGCCAGCAGCCACTTCACCCGGGACAGGTATAATTCACCCCTCCACTTT. Protein sequence: CASSHFTRDRYNSPLHF.

The CDR3 loop reads CASSYDYYSSGNTIYF. The CDR3 region has the DNA TGTGCCAGCAGTTACGACTACTACAGCTCTGGAAACACCATATATTTT. V gene TRBV6-5 combines with J gene TRBJ1-3; the D is unclear. V lost 2 bases, J lost 0 bases, and 11 bases lay in between. The CDR3 has 16 residues. Germline V gene lookup returns CDR1 MNHEY and CDR2 SVGAGI.

This clonotype appeared a single time. A much larger clone differs by one base, so this may be a read error. J is TRBJ1-4 and V is TRBV5-4; the D gene is possibly TRBD1 (5 bases). Germline V lookup: CDR1 SGHNT, CDR2 YYREEE (reference sequence). The V and J ends lost 4 bases and 10 bases respectively, with 17 bases between them. The CDR3 length is 14 residues. The CDR3 loop reads CASSEGVDKGKLFF. In nucleotides, the CDR3 is TGTGCCAGCAGCGAAGGGGTTGACAAGGGAAAACTGTTTTTT. The full variable domain, completed using reference TRBV5-4 and TRBJ1-4, is ETGVTQSPTHLIKTRGQQVTLRCSSQSGHNTVSWYQQALGQGPQFIFQYYREEENGRGNFPPRFSGLQFPNYSSELNVNALELDDSALYLCASSEGVDKGKLFFGSGTQLSVL.

This clonotype was seen at least ten times. The V gene is TRBV29-1, the J gene TRBJ2-1; weak D call: TRBD2 (6 bases). Germline assignment: CDR1 SQVTM and CDR2 ANQGSEA. The CDR3 has 17 amino acids. V gave up 2 bases and J gave up 8 bases, with 25 bases separating them. CDR3 amino acids: CSVENQSDAGSSDEQFF. CDR3 bases: TGCAGCGTTGAAAATCAAAGCGACGCGGGGAGTTCGGATGAGCAGTTCTTC.

This clonotype was seen a few times. The conserved final phenylalanine or tryptophan is absent from the CDR3, which likely points to a read error. The limits of the CDR3 on the DNA are not certain, so only TCRdb's listed CDR3 is given. CDR3 amino acids: CSGGTHYGCTV. The gene calls are TRBV29-1 and TRBJ1-2. The CDR3 is 11 amino acids long, termini counted. Germline loops: CDR1 SQVTM, CDR2 ANQGSEA.

This chain joins TRBV19 and TRBJ2-2; 8 bases agree with TRBD2. After removal of 10 bases from V and 4 bases from J, the junction contained 11 bases not matched to a gene. CDR1 is LNHDA and CDR2 is SQIVND in the germline V gene (reference sequence). This CDR3 has 15 residues. CDR3 in DNA: TGTGCCACCCAGGAAGGGACTAGGAGCACCGGGGAGCTGTTTTTT. This codes for CATQEGTRSTGELFF.

The table lists this clonotype with many counts. A read error may produce the germline difference seen at one junction end. The V call is TRBV27, the J call TRBJ2-7, with D uncertain. The CDR3 sequence is 13 residues long. Germline lookup yields CDR1 MNHEY and CDR2 SMNVEV (reference sequence). CDR3 protein: CASSLFSGHEQYF. CDR3 bases: TGTGCTAGCAGCTTATTTTCCGGGCACGAGCAGTACTTC.

This clonotype was observed many times. V usage is TRBV20-1 and J usage is TRBJ1-3; D remains unclear. With 2 bases removed from V and 4 bases from J, the gap between germline ends came to 9 bases. The germline gives CDR1 DFQATT, CDR2 SNEGSKA (reference sequence). The CDR3 is 13 residues long. CDR3 bases: TGCAGTGCTAGATCTGGGCCCGGAAACACCATATATTTT. Amino acids: CSARSGPGNTIYF.

This clonotype was observed many times. The J gene is TRBJ2-7, the V gene TRBV12-3 or TRBV12-4; D gene ambiguous. The CDR3 has 16 residues. Trimming cost V 6 bases and J 4 bases, with 22 bases left between them. CDR3 nucleotide sequence: TGTGCCAGCAGCCCGAGCTCGGGTTCGAACCCATACGAGCAGTACTTC. Amino acids: CASSPSSGSNPYEQYF.

The CDR3: CASSLDLGGAEAFF. The DNA for the CDR3 is TGTGCCAGCAGCTTAGATCTAGGGGGGGCTGAAGCTTTCTTT. J is TRBJ1-1 and V is TRBV11-2, with D possibly matching TRBD1 (6 bases). Trimming pared 0 bases from V and 6 bases from J, leaving 11 bases between. There are 14 residues in the CDR3. CDR1 SGHAT and CDR2 FQNNGV come from the germline V gene.

This clonotype was recorded many times. The chain couples TRBV4-1 to TRBJ2-4; no clear D gene. The V gene lost 0 bases and the J gene lost 8 bases, with 11 bases spanning the gap. Germline CDR1 and CDR2: MGHRA and YSYEKL. The length of the CDR3 is 14 residues. CDR3 residues: CASSQEEAGDIQYF. In DNA, the CDR3 is TGCGCCAGCAGCCAAGAAGAGGCAGGTGACATTCAGTACTTC.

This clonotype came up many times. This chain joins TRBV27 and TRBJ2-5, with D possibly TRBD2 on 6 matching bases. Trimming pared 8 bases from V and 2 bases from J, leaving 15 bases between. This CDR3 is built from 14 residues. Germline assignment: CDR1 MNHEY and CDR2 SMNVEV (reference sequence). CDR3 residues: CASAGIDTQETQYF. CDR3 DNA sequence: TGTGCCAGCGCGGGGATCGACACGCAAGAGACCCAGTACTTC.

The rearrangement joins TRBV9 to TRBJ2-7, with 9 positions matching TRBD1. Germline CDR1 and CDR2: SGDLS and YYNGEE. The trim removed 4 bases at V and 5 bases at J, leaving 10 bases unmatched. The CDR3 has 15 amino acids. The CDR3 sequence: CASSRGGTGTHEQYF. The CDR3 DNA reads as TGTGCCAGCAGCAGGGGGGGGACAGGGACCCACGAGCAGTACTTC.

This clonotype was recorded only once. V is TRBV10-3 and J is TRBJ1-1; D is ambiguous. CDR1 is ENHRY, CDR2 SYGVKD, per germline. Trimming removed 0 bases at V and 1 base at J, with 12 bases between. The CDR3 length is 16 residues. CDR3 loop: CAISESGVISNTEAFF. The CDR3 nucleotides read TGTGCCATCAGTGAGTCCGGGGTAATATCGAACACTGAAGCTTTCTTT.

This clonotype was seen just once. A much more abundant neighbour one base away suggests this may be a read error. The chain's CDR3 is CASSIDAGDNQPQHF. In DNA form, the CDR3 reads TGTGCCAGTAGTATTGACGCAGGGGACAATCAGCCCCAGCATTTT. The chain is built from TRBV19 and TRBJ1-5; D is perhaps TRBD1 (6 bases). CDR1 and CDR2 (germline): LNHDA, SQIVND (reference sequence). V was shortened by 3 bases and J by 3 bases, with 12 bases between the two germline ends. CDR3 length equals 15 residues.

Of note for this clonotype: Being one base from a much bigger clone, this may be a read error. The chain has TRBV5-1 and TRBJ1-1; 8 bases are shared with TRBD1. Germline-derived CDR1 and CDR2 are SGHRS and YFSETQ. J lost 10 bases, V lost 4 bases, and 12 bases had no gene match. The CDR3 has 14 residues. The DNA of the CDR3 is TGCGCCAGCAGCACCACAGGGGGGGAGATTGGAGCTTTCTTT. Translation: CASSTTGGEIGAFF.